Here is one TCR beta chain with its context. The sample is drawn from a study of blood T cell repertoires in COVID-19. The wider study: Sites in the United States, Italy and Spain provided acute and convalescent COVID-19 samples. Nucleic acid was either cDNA or gDNA, and it came from T cells, B-cell-depleted T cells, or PBMCs.

The CDR3 is 14 amino acids. Trimming left V 6 bases short and J 0 bases short, with 9 bases between. The germline CDR1 and CDR2 sequences are LNHDA and SQIVND (reference sequence). Source study methods: It was from reference gene primer amplification that nucleated cell counts were estimated. Method: immunoSEQ multiplex PCR; TCRdb's copy keeps in-frame clones and lacks some. The V and J calls and clone size are taken from that table; D and trimming were inferred from the DNA. Of 95,000 to 150,000 clones detected, approximately 90% appear once; the ten largest clones hold 1.5%. This TCR was recovered from a human donor in a cohort sampled during active COVID-19. The V gene is TRBV19, the J gene TRBJ1-5, with D unresolved. The sequenced material came from peripheral blood. This CDR3 is CASSLGLSNQPQHF. Here the CDR3 DNA reads TGTGCCAGTAGCCTTGGACTTAGCAATCAGCCCCAGCATTTT.